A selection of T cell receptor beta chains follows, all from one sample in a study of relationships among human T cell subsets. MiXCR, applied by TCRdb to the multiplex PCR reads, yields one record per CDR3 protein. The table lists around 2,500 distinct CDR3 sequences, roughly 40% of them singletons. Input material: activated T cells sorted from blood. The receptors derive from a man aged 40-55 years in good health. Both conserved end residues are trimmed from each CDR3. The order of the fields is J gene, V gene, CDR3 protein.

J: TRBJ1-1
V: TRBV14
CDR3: ASRRQDTEAS

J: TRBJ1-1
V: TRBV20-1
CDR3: SARDQGENLGAF

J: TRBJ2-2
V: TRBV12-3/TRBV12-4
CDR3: ASSRLTANTGELL

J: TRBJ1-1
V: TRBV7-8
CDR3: ASSSETVTTEAF

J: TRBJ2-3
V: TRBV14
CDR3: ASSQAPTDTQY

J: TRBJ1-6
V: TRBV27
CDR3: ASSLSPSGGEGTPLH

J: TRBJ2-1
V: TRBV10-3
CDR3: ASARDVQTYNEQF

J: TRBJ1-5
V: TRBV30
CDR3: AWSAGTGGNQPQH

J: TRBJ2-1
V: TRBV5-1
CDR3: ASSSAPLAAYNEQF

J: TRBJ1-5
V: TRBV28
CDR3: AIEPAGNQPQH

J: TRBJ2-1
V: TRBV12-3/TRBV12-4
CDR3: ASSLAYEQF

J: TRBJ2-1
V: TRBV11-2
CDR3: ASKPGTRPYNEQF

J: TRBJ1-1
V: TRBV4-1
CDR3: ASSQDPTGATEAF

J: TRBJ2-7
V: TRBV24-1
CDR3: ATSPGQSSYEQY

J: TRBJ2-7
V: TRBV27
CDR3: ASKEGTPHYEQY

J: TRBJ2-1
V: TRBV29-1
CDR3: SVEDPGTSGRAFNEQF

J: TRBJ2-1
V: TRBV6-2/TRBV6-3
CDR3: ASSYFPLSIYNEQF

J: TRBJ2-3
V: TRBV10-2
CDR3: ASSFQSTGTDTQY

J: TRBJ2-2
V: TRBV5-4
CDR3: ASSKDSVANTGELF

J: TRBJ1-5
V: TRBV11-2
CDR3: ASSLVSGPGQPQH

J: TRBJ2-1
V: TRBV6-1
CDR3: ASSDPLNNEQF

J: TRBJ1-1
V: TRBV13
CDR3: ASSLEGQALNTEAF

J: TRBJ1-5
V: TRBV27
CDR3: AILPRTGVDQPQH

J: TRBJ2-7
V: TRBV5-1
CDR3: ASSSSGHRYEQY

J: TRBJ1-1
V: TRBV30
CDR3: AWNRGRNTEAF

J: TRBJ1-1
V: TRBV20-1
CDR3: SARDLGQGTRRNTEAF

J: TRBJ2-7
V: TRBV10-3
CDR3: AISGVDEQY

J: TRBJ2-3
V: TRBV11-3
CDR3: ASSFGATTDTQY

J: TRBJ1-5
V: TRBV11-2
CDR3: ASSLSDSNQPQH

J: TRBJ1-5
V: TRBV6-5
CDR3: ASSPNHSNQPQH